These 17 T cell receptor beta chains came from one sample sequenced in a study of beta chain features in type 1 diabetes. Findings and caveats of the study: The study found moderately but significantly shorter TCRB CDR3s in all four CD4+ subsets of Type 1 diabetes patients.

No cognate antigen is known for these TCRs. Every isolated RNA sample was fully reverse transcribed, so sequencing captured expressed TCRB transcripts. Measured with immunoSEQ multiplex PCR; TCRdb has only the in-frame clones, and not every one. The sample includes a few hundred thousand clones, over 10% of them seen just once. The source material was naive CD4+ T cells from blood. The source of these receptors is a woman under 30 with type 1 diabetes.

A few counts support this clone. This chain joins TRBV9 and TRBJ1-1, with D tentatively TRBD1 (6 bases). V shed 1 base and J shed 7 bases, with 20 bases lying between them. The germline V gene encodes CDR1 SGDLS and CDR2 YYNGEE. The CDR3 runs to 16 residues. CDR3 residues: CASSVSPDGTLFEAFF. The CDR3 bases are TGTGCCAGCAGCGTATCCCCCGACGGGACACTTTTTGAAGCTTTCTTT.

This clone came up a few times. The CDR3 region is CASSLGSGGHWGTWEQFF. CDR3 DNA sequence: TGTGCCAGCAGCTTGGGCTCTGGGGGCCACTGGGGTACATGGGAGCAGTTCTTC. The genes are TRBV5-4 and TRBJ2-1; a possible D gene is TRBD1 (6 bases). Germline CDR1 is SGHNT and CDR2 is YYREEE (reference sequence). This CDR3 is 18 amino acids long. V lost 0 bases to trimming and J lost 10 bases, with 26 bases between them.

This clone was counted a few times. The CDR3 here is CASSQAPRLAGQETQYF. The CDR3 nucleotides are TGTGCCAGCAGCCAAGCCCCGAGGCTAGCGGGCCAAGAGACCCAGTACTTC. The chain carries TRBV14 and TRBJ2-5; TRBD2 agrees at 8 bases. Per the germline V gene, CDR1 is SGHDN and CDR2 is FVKESK. J lost 1 base, V lost 1 base, and 8 bases had no gene match. The CDR3 totals 17 residues.

This sequence joins TRBV10-3 and TRBJ2-3, with 9 bases lining up with TRBD2. V shed 0 bases, J shed 4 bases, and the junction held 2 bases outside the gene matches. This CDR3 region has 15 residues. Looked up from germline, CDR1 is ENHRY and CDR2 is SYGVKD. CDR3 residues: CAISESSGSADTQYF. The CDR3, as DNA: TGTGCCATCAGTGAGTCTAGCGGGAGTGCAGATACGCAGTATTTT.

This clone was seen only a few times. V and J are TRBV7-6 and TRBJ2-1; 8 bases map to TRBD1. CDR3 length: 15 residues. V was pared by 1 base and J by 4 bases, with 3 bases of the junction left unmatched. Germline CDR1 and CDR2: SGHVS and FNYEAQ. DNA of the CDR3: TGTGCCAGCAGCTTAGTGACAGGGGCTTACAATGAGCAGTTCTTC. Translating gives CASSLVTGAYNEQFF.

This clone was observed a few times. The chain uses TRBV11-2 and TRBJ2-3, with a weak D call TRBD2 (6 bases). There are 13 residues in the CDR3. The V end lost 5 bases, the J end lost 11 bases, and 17 bases lay between the germline ends. Looked up from germline, CDR1 is SGHAT and CDR2 is FQNNGV. The CDR3 DNA follows: TGTGCCAGCAGCCGGGGGTACGGGAGAGAGCAGTATTTT. Translation: CASSRGYGREQYF.

The gene calls are TRBV25-1 and TRBJ2-5; tentatively, D is TRBD2 (6 bases). The CDR3 consists of 16 residues. The V gene's germline CDR1 is MGHDK and CDR2 SYGVNS. Trimming shortened V by 2 bases and J by 4 bases, and 17 bases separated the two germline ends. Here the CDR3 reads CASSEKLGGTRETQYF. The CDR3 DNA sequence: TGTGCCAGCAGTGAAAAACTAGGAGGGACCCGAGAGACCCAGTACTTC.

This clone was seen more than once but under ten times. The CDR3 sequence is CASSPISDANTEAFF. The CDR3 DNA sequence: TGTGCCAGCTCACCTATAAGCGATGCGAACACTGAAGCTTTCTTT. This sequence joins TRBV18 and TRBJ1-1, with unresolved D. Germline CDR1 is KGHSH and CDR2 is LQKENI. Deletions cut 3 bases from V and 1 base from J, with 12 bases between. This CDR3 contains 15 residues.

The gene calls are TRBV27 and TRBJ2-5, with D possibly being TRBD2 (6 bases). Deletions cut 4 bases from V and 1 base from J, with 19 bases between. Per germline, CDR1 MNHEY and CDR2 SMNVEV (reference sequence). This CDR3 region has 17 residues. The CDR3 spells CASSSKMTSKSQETQYF. In DNA form, the CDR3 reads TGTGCCAGCAGTTCGAAGATGACTAGTAAGTCCCAAGAGACCCAGTACTTC.

The chain uses TRBV5-4 and TRBJ1-2; D possibly corresponds to TRBD1 (6 bases). Germline assignment: CDR1 SGHNT and CDR2 YYREEE (reference sequence). The CDR3 is 15 residues long. Trimming shortened V by 0 bases and J by 4 bases, and 13 bases separated the two germline ends. The CDR3 here is CASSLVAGDGYGYTF. The CDR3, as DNA: TGTGCCAGCAGCTTGGTGGCAGGGGATGGCTATGGCTACACCTTC.

The table lists this clone with a few counts. The chain is built from TRBV5-1 and TRBJ2-1; 9 bases align to TRBD2. CDR3 size: 16 residues. Germline CDR1 and CDR2: SGHRS and YFSETQ. The V segment lost 4 bases and the J segment 1 base; nucleotides outside the gene matches: 6. The CDR3 loop reads CASSLPTSGSYNEQFF. In DNA, the CDR3 is TGCGCCAGCAGCCTACCGACTAGCGGTTCCTACAATGAGCAGTTCTTC.

With regard to this clone: Relative to the germline gene, one junction end is altered; a read error may explain this. The CDR3 spells CASRLAAGTYEQYF. The CDR3 DNA reads as TGTGCCAGCAGATTAGCCGCGGGGACCTACGAGCAGTACTTC. The rearrangement links TRBV7-2 to TRBJ2-7; perhaps TRBD2 as D (6 bases). Germline V gene lookup returns CDR1 SGHTA and CDR2 FQGNSA. CDR3 length equals 14 residues.

This clone was found a few times. The rearrangement uses TRBV7-9 and TRBJ2-3; 8 nucleotides line up with TRBD1. V was pared by 5 bases and J by 3 bases, with 10 bases of the junction left unmatched. The CDR3 totals 16 residues. The V gene's germline CDR1 is SEHNR and CDR2 FQNEAQ (reference sequence). CDR3: CASSPGQGLGTDTQYF. In nucleotides, the CDR3 is TGTGCCAGCAGCCCCGGACAGGGCCTTGGAACAGATACGCAGTATTTT.

The chain uses TRBV15 and TRBJ1-5; D possibly corresponds to TRBD1 (5 bases). With 0 bases removed from V and 4 bases from J, the gap between germline ends came to 13 bases. Germline V gene lookup returns CDR1 LNHNV and CDR2 YYDKDF (reference sequence). The CDR3 runs to 16 residues. The CDR3 sequence: CATSRDGGAGNQPQHF. DNA for the CDR3: TGTGCCACCAGCAGAGATGGCGGGGCTGGAAATCAGCCCCAGCATTTT.

The chain employs TRBV18 and TRBJ1-1, with 7 bases aligning to TRBD1. V shed 3 bases, J shed 5 bases, and the junction held 3 bases outside the gene matches. This CDR3 region has 13 residues. The V gene's germline CDR1 is KGHSH and CDR2 LQKENI. The CDR3 sequence is CASSPQDRTEAFF. CDR3 DNA: TGTGCCAGCTCACCCCAGGACAGGACTGAAGCTTTCTTT.

This clone was recorded a few times. This sequence joins TRBV6-5 and TRBJ1-2; 7 bases match TRBD1. Germline CDR1 is MNHEY and CDR2 is SVGAGI. V lost 6 bases and J lost 4; bases outside the gene matches: 2. The CDR3 length is 12 residues. The CDR3 nucleotides read TGTGCCAGCAGAAGGACAGGCTATGGCTACACCTTC. The encoded protein is CASRRTGYGYTF.

This clone appeared a few times. The chain carries TRBV7-9 and TRBJ2-5; D uncertain. The CDR3 runs 14 residues. The V gene lost 1 base and the J gene lost 3 bases, with 9 bases spanning the gap. Germline V lookup: CDR1 SEHNR, CDR2 FQNEAQ (reference sequence). The CDR3 bases are TGTGCCAGCAGCTTAGGACACGTTGAAGAGACCCAGTACTTC. Translation: CASSLGHVEETQYF.